The entry below gives a single T cell receptor beta chain sequence along with its context. Antigen unknown. This sample stems from a study of PD-L1 blockade in urothelial cancer. Overall study: Each participant's history included 0 to 3 prior chemotherapy regimens. Study-level findings and limits: Durable-benefit cases showed more tumor-associated blood clone expansion at 3 weeks.

The trim removed 2 bases at V and 6 bases at J, leaving 4 bases unmatched. Germline values: CDR1 SEHNR, CDR2 FQNEAQ (reference sequence). CDR3 size: 14 residues. Time point denoted: pretreatment peripheral blood. Assay: immunoSEQ multiplex PCR; the TCRdb copy retains only in-frame clones and omits some. Of 50,000 to 70,000 clones in the sample, roughly four fifths were seen once. Material: PBMCs, obtained around atezolizumab (anti-PD-L1) treatment. The V and J genes are TRBV7-9 and TRBJ2-1; the match to TRBD2 covers 7 bases. The TCR sequence derives from a man aged 65-85 years with urothelial cancer. The CDR3 sequence: CASSLNPSGNEQFF. The DNA of the CDR3 is TGTGCCAGCAGCTTAAACCCTAGCGGCAATGAGCAGTTCTTC.